What follows describes a single T cell receptor (beta chain). This clone was recorded only once. The clone's antigen remains unknown. The record has no base qualities; no much larger clone is one base away. Library preparation employed the immunoSEQ multiplex PCR assay. Sourced from immuneACCESS, this table was stored by TCRdb with only in-frame sequences that have V and J called. A share of the clones is absent; for the studies checked, an unresolved V gene accounts for under half, and the remainder has no known explanation. This sample gives 100,000 to 110,000 clones in total; about 90% of them show up just once. The biggest ten clones account for about 1.8% of the sample. Deletion took 3 bases off V and 3 bases off J, with a span of 15 bases between the germline ends. The CDR3 starts with the cysteine, ends with the phenylalanine, and has 16 residues. The only DNA kept is the CDR3, 48 bases in frame from the first base. CDR1 SNHLY and CDR2 FYNNEI were looked up in the germline V gene.

This entry comes from a study of T cell changes during pregnancy in multiple sclerosis (dated 2019 in TCRdb). Study-level background: In women with multiple sclerosis, the researchers looked at how the T cell repertoire shifted as pregnancy progressed.

This receptor was identified in a female donor with multiple sclerosis, enrolled in a pregnancy study. The sample in question was peripheral blood, obtained after pregnancy. The rearrangement combines TRBV2 with TRBJ2-4; the best D guess is TRBD1, with 5 bases matching. The CDR3 sequence is CASSDAAGYGKNIQYF. The sequenced DNA is TGTGCCAGCAGTGATGCTGCAGGGTACGGCAAAAACATTCAGTACTTC.